A selection of T cell receptor beta chains follows, all from one sample in a study of CXCR3-negative and CXCR3-positive naive CD8 T cells. TCRdb reprocessed the 5' RACE reads, keeping one entry per CDR3 protein, no DNA. The sample table sets out nearly 110,000 distinct CDR3 sequences. Specimen: naive CXCR3+ CD8+ T cells from blood. These TCRs come from a human donor in good health. Some clones in this sample may be carry-over from other donors' samples. Each CDR3 is given with its conserved first and last residue.

CDR3: CASSPPGEEAMSTDTQYF
V: TRBV18
J: TRBJ2-3

CDR3: CASSLLATNEQFF
V: TRBV5-6
J: TRBJ2-1

CDR3: CASSVDVTRGAQETQYF
V: TRBV7-2
J: TRBJ2-5

CDR3: CASSYPSRSETQYF
V: TRBV28
J: TRBJ2-5

CDR3: CASSEEAAATEAFF
V: TRBV2
J: TRBJ1-1

CDR3: CSVEGTGVEQYF
V: TRBV29-1
J: TRBJ2-7

CDR3: CASSPLNEQFF
V: TRBV6-2/TRBV6-3
J: TRBJ2-1

CDR3: CASSSPRSGDTEAFF
V: TRBV25-1
J: TRBJ1-1

CDR3: CSVEDRTMTGGWQETQYF
V: TRBV29-1
J: TRBJ2-5

CDR3: CASVQVWNQPQHF
V: TRBV2
J: TRBJ1-5

CDR3: CASSQETILDNSYEQYF
V: TRBV4-1
J: TRBJ2-7

CDR3: CASSPGMIEQYF
V: TRBV7-9
J: TRBJ2-7

CDR3: CASSSRPAGAARETQYF
V: TRBV7-6
J: TRBJ2-5

CDR3: CASSVGGRTNEQFF
V: TRBV9
J: TRBJ2-1

CDR3: CASSIISGFDEQFF
V: TRBV19
J: TRBJ2-1

CDR3: CASSELLYGGGYTF
V: TRBV2
J: TRBJ1-2

CDR3: CSSSSTSYEQYF
V: TRBV6-2/TRBV6-3
J: TRBJ2-7

CDR3: CASSPSQGAGETQYF
V: TRBV4-3
J: TRBJ2-5

CDR3: CATSRADRGTETQYF
V: TRBV15
J: TRBJ2-5

CDR3: CASSQPSQPQHF
V: TRBV7-9
J: TRBJ1-5

CDR3: CASSLPLAGEDTQYF
V: TRBV18
J: TRBJ2-3

CDR3: CASSQGFSEQYF
V: TRBV4-2
J: TRBJ2-7

CDR3: CSARTTTTLNEQLF
V: TRBV20-1
J: TRBJ2-1

CDR3: CSVADEGAGNTIYF
V: TRBV29-1
J: TRBJ1-3

CDR3: CASSPTGTSAYNEQFF
V: TRBV9
J: TRBJ2-1

CDR3: CASSEGLAGGSSYNEQFF
V: TRBV7-7
J: TRBJ2-1

CDR3: CASSLSTGGYNEQFF
V: TRBV4-3
J: TRBJ2-1

CDR3: CASSSDHQGPNTEAFF
V: TRBV7-9
J: TRBJ1-1

CDR3: CASSQDQGSNTEAFF
V: TRBV3-1
J: TRBJ1-1

CDR3: CASRTDRSSYNSPLHF
V: TRBV6-6
J: TRBJ1-6

CDR3: CATRGLEVVQYF
V: TRBV10-3
J: TRBJ2-7

CDR3: CASSLGGLGQPQHF
V: TRBV7-9
J: TRBJ1-5

CDR3: CSAGDRDWTYNEQFF
V: TRBV20-1
J: TRBJ2-1

CDR3: CASSYLEGKWETQYF
V: TRBV6-5
J: TRBJ2-5